This TCR beta chain was identified during a study of blood T cell repertoires in COVID-19. Data came from immunoSEQ multiplex PCR; TCRdb stores just in-frame clones and leaves some out. The sample gives 150,000 or so clones, more than 75% of which show up once; around 6.5% is in the top ten. Germline loops: CDR1 LGHDT, CDR2 YNNKEL (reference sequence). The V end was cut by 3 bases, the J end by 0 bases, with 12 bases between. The CDR3 length is 16 residues. The receptor was derived from a man older than 75 with acute or convalescent COVID-19. The sequenced material came from peripheral blood. The chain uses TRBV3-1 (or the pseudogene TRBV3-2) and TRBJ1-3; perhaps TRBD1 as D (6 bases). The chain's CDR3 is CASSQRGTDSGNTIYF. CDR3 coding DNA: TGTGCCAGCAGCCAGAGGGGGACCGACTCTGGAAACACCATATATTTT.